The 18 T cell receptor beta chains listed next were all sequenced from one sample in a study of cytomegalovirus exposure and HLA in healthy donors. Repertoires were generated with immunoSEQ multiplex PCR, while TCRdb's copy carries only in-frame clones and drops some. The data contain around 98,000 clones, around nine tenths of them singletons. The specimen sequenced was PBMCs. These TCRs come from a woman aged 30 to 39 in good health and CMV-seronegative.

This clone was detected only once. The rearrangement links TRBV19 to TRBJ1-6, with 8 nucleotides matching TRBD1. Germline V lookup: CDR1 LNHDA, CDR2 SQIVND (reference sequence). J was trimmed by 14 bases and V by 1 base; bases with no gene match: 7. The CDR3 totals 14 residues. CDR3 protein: CASSIGGTGSALHF. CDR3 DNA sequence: TGTGCCAGTAGTATAGGGGGGACAGGTTCTGCCCTCCACTTT.

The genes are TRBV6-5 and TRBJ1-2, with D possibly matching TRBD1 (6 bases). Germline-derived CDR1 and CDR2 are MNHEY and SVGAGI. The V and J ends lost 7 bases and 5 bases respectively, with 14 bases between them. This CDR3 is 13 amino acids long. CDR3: CASTDVGQYGYTF. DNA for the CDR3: TGTGCCAGCACAGACGTAGGACAGTATGGCTACACCTTC.

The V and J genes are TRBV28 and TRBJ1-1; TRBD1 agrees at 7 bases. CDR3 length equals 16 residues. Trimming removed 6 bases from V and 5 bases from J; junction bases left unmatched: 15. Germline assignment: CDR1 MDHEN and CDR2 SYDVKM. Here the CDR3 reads CASRSDRAPRGTEAFF. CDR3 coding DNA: TGTGCCAGCAGATCTGACAGGGCCCCTAGGGGAACTGAAGCTTTCTTT. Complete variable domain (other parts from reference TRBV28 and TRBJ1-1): DVKVTQSSRYLVKRTGEKVFLECVQDMDHENMFWYRQDPGLGLRLIYFSYDVKMKEKGDIPEGYSVSREKKERFSLILESASTNQTSMYLCASRSDRAPRGTEAFFGQGTRLTVV.

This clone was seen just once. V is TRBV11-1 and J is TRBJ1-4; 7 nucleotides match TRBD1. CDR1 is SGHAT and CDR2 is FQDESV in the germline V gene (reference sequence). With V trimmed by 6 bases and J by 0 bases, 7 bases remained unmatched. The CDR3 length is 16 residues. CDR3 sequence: CASRRTGTATNEKLFF. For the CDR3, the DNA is TGTGCCAGCAGGCGGACAGGAACTGCAACTAATGAAAAACTGTTTTTT.

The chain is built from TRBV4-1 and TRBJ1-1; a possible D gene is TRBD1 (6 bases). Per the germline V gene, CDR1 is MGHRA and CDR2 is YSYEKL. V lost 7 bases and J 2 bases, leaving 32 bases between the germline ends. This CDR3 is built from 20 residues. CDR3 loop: CASNPTTDSIVIKRNTEAFF. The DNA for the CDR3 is TGCGCCAGCAACCCAACGACGGACAGCATAGTAATAAAGAGAAACACTGAAGCTTTCTTT.

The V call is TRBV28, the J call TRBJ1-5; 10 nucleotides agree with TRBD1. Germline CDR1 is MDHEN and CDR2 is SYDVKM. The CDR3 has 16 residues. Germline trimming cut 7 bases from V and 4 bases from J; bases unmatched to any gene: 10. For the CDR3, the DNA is TGTGCCAGCACCGAGCTGGGACAGGGGAGGAATCAGCCCCAGCATTTT. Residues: CASTELGQGRNQPQHF. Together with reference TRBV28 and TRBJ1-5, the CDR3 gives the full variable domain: DVKVTQSSRYLVKRTGEKVFLECVQDMDHENMFWYRQDPGLGLRLIYFSYDVKMKEKGDIPEGYSVSREKKERFSLILESASTNQTSMYLCASTELGQGRNQPQHFGDGTRLSIL.

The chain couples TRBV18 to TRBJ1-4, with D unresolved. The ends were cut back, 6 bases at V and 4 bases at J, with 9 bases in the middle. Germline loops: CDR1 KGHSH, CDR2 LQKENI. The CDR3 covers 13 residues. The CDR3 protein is CASSQGSNEKLFF. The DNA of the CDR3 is TGTGCCAGCTCCCAAGGGAGTAATGAAAAACTGTTTTTT.

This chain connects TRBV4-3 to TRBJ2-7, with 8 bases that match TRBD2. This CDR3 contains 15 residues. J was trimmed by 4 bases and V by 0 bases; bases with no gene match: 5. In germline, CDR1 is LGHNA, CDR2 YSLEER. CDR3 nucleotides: TGCGCCAGCAGCCAAGATAGGGGCGGGGGGTACGAGCAGTACTTC. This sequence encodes CASSQDRGGGYEQYF.

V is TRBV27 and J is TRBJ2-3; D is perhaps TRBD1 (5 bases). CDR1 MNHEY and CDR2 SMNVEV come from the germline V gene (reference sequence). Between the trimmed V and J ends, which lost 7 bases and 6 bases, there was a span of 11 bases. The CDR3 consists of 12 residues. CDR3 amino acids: CASIRAGDTQYF. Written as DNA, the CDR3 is TGTGCCAGCATAAGGGCAGGGGATACGCAGTATTTT.

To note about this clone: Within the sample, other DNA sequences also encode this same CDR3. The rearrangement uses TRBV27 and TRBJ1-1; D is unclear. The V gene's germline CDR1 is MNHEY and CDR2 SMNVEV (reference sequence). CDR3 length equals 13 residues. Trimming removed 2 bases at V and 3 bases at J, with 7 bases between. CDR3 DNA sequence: TGTGCCAGCAGTTTAAACAGAGACACTGAAGCTTTCTTT. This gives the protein CASSLNRDTEAFF.

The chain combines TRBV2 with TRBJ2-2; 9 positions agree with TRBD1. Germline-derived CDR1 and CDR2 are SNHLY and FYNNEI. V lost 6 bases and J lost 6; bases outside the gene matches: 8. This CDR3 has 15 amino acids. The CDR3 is CASSEGDRAAGELFF. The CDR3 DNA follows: TGTGCCAGCAGCGAGGGGGACAGGGCGGCCGGGGAGCTGTTTTTT.

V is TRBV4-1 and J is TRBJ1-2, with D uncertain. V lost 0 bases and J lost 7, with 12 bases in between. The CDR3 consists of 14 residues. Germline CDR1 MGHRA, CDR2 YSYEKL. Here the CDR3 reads CASSQDHRASGYTF. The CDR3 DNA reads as TGCGCCAGCAGCCAAGATCATCGAGCGAGTGGCTACACCTTC.

This CDR3 is CAISETTTSTDTQYF. CDR3 DNA sequence: TGTGCCATCAGTGAGACTACAACTAGCACAGATACGCAGTATTTT. The chain has TRBV10-3 and TRBJ2-3; D not certain. The CDR3 is 15 amino acids. Germline V gene lookup returns CDR1 ENHRY and CDR2 SYGVKD. Trimming took off 2 bases at V and 0 bases at J, with 9 bases between the two ends.

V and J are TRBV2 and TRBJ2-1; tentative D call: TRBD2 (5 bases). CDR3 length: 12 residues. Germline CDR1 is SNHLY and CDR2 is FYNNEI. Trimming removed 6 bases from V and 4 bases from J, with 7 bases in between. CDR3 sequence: CASRGSYNEQFF. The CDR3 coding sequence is TGTGCCAGCAGGGGGAGTTACAATGAGCAGTTCTTC.

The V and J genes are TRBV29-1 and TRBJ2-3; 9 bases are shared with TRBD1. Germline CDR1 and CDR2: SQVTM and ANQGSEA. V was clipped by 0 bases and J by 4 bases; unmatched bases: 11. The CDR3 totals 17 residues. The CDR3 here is CSVEEGGQGVESDTQYF. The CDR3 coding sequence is TGCAGCGTTGAAGAGGGGGGACAGGGTGTCGAGTCAGATACGCAGTATTTT.

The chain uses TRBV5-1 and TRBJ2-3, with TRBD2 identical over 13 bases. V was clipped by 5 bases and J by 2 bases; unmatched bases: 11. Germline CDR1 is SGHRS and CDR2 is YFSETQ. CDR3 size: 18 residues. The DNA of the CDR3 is TGCGCCAGCAGAGGACTAGCGGGGGCCCCTCACCCCACAGATACGCAGTATTTT. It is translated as CASRGLAGAPHPTDTQYF. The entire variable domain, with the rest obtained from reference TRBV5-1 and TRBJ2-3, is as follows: KAGVTQTPRYLIKTRGQQVTLSCSPISGHRSVSWYQQTPGQGLQFLFEYFSETQRNKGNFPGRFSGRQFSNSRSEMNVSTLELGDSALYLCASRGLAGAPHPTDTQYFGPGTRLTVL.

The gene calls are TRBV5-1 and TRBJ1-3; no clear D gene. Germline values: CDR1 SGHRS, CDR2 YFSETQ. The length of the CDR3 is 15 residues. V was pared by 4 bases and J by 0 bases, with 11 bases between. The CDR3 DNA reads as TGCGCCAGCAGCCCGCGGGTGTCCTCTGGAAACACCATATATTTT. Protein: CASSPRVSSGNTIYF.

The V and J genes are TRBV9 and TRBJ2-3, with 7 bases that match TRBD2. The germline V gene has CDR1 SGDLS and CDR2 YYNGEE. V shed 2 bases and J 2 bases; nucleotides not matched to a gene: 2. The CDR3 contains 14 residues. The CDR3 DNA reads TGTGCCAGCAGCGTCACTAGCGACACAGATACGCAGTATTTT. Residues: CASSVTSDTDTQYF.